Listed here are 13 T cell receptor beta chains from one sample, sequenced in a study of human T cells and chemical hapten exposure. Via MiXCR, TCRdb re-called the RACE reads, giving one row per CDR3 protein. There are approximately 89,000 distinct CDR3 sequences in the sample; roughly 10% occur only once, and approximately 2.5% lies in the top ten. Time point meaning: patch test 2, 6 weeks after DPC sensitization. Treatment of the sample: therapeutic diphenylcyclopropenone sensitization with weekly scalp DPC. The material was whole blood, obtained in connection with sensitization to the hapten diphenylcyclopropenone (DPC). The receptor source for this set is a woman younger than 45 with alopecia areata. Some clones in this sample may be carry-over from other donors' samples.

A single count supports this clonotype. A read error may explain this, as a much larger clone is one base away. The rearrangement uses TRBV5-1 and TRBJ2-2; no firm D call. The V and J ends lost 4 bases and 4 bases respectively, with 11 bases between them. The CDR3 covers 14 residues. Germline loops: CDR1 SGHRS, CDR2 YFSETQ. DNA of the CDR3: TGCGCCAGCAGCCCGCCCACCACCACCGGGGAGCTGTTTTTT. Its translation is CASSPPTTTGELFF.

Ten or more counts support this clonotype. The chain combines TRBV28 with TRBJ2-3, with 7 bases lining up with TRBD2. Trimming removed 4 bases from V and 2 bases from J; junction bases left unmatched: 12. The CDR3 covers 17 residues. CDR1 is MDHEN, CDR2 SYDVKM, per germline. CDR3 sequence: CASSSSLAGRDTDTQYF. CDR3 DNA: TGTGCCAGCAGTTCTTCCCTCGCGGGGAGGGACACAGATACGCAGTATTTT.

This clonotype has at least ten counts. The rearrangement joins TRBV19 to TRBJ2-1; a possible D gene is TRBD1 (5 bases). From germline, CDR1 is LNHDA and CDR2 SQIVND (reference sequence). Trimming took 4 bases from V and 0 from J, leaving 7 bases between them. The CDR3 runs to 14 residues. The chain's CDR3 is CASSSQGSYNEQFF. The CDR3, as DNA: TGTGCCAGTAGTAGTCAGGGCTCCTACAATGAGCAGTTCTTC.

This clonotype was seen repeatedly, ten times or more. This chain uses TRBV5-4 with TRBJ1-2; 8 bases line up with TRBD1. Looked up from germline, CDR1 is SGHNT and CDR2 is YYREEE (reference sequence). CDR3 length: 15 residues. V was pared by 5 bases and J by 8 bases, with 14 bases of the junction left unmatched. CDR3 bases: TGTGCCAGCAGTCCCCTACAGGGGGTTATAAGCGGCTACACCTTC. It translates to CASSPLQGVISGYTF.

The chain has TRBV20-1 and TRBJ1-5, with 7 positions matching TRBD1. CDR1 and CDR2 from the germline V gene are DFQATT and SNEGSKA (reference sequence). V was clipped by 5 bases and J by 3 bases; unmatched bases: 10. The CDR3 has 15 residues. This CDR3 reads CSAVRQGRANQPQHF. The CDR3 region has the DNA TGCAGTGCTGTTCGACAGGGTAGGGCCAATCAGCCCCAGCATTTT.

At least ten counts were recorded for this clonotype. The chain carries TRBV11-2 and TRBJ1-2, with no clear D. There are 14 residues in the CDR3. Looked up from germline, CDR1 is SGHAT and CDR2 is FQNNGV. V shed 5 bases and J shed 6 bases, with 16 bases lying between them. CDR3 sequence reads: CASSPNQPGDGYTF. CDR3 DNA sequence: TGTGCCAGCAGCCCAAATCAACCCGGTGATGGCTACACCTTC.

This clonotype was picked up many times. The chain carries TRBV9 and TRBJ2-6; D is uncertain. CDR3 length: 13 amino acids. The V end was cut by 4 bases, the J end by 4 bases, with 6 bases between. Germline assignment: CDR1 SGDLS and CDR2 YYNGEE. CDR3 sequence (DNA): TGTGCCAGCAGCCCCTCCGGGGCCAACGTCCTGACTTTC. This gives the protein CASSPSGANVLTF.

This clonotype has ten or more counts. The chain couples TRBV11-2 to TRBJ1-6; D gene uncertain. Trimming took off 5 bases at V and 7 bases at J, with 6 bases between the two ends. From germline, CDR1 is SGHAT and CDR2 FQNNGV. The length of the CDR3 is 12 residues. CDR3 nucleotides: TGTGCCAGCAGCGGCAGCAATTCACCCCTCCACTTT. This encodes CASSGSNSPLHF.

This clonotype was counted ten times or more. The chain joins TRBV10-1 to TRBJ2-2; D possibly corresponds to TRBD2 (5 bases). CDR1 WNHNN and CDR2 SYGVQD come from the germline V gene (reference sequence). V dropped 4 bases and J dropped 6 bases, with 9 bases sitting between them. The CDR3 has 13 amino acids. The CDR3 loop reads CASSGGEAGELFF. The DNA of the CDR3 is TGCGCCAGCAGTGGGGGAGAGGCCGGGGAGCTGTTTTTT.

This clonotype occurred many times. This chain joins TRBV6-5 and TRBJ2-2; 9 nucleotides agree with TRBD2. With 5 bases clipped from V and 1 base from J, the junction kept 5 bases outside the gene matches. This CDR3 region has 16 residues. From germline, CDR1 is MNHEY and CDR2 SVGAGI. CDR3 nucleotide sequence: TGTGCCAGCAGTCCGGTAGCGGGGGTGAACACCGGGGAGCTGTTTTTT. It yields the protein CASSPVAGVNTGELFF.

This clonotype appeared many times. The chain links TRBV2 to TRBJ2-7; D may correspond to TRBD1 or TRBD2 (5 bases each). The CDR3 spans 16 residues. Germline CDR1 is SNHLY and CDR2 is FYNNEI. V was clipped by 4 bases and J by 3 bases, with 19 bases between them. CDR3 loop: CASSGLRDERFYEQYF. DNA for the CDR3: TGTGCCAGCAGTGGCCTCCGGGACGAAAGGTTCTACGAGCAGTACTTC.

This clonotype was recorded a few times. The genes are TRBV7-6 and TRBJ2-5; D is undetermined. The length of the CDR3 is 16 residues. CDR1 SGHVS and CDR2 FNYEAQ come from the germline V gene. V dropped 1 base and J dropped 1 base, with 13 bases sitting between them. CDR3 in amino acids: CASSLEVRQLQETQYF. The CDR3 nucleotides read TGTGCCAGCAGCTTAGAGGTGCGGCAGCTCCAAGAGACCCAGTACTTC.

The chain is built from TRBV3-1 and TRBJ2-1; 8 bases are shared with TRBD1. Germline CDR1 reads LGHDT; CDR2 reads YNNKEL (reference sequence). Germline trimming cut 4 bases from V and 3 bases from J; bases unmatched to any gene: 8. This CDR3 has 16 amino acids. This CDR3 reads CASSPSTGAYYNEQFF. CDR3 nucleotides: TGTGCCAGCAGCCCCTCGACAGGGGCGTACTACAATGAGCAGTTCTTC.